These 25 T cell receptor beta chains originate from one sample sequenced in a study of T cells after posttransplantation cyclophosphamide. Repertoires were generated with immunoSEQ multiplex PCR, while TCRdb's copy carries only in-frame clones and drops some. This repertoire shows about 47,000 clones, approximately 90% found once; its top ten account for 3% to 3.5%. Sample: PBMCs. Receptors were obtained from a woman aged 50 to 60 in good health and a related stem cell transplant donor.

This sequence joins TRBV7-2 and TRBJ1-5, with 7 bases that match TRBD1. Looked up from germline, CDR1 is SGHTA and CDR2 is FQGNSA. V dropped 1 base and J dropped 7; count of bases not matched to a gene: 7. The CDR3 totals 15 residues. The CDR3 loop is CASSLEQGIPQPQHF. The CDR3, as DNA: TGTGCCAGCAGCTTAGAACAGGGGATTCCCCAGCCCCAGCATTTT.

This rearrangement joins TRBV5-8 to TRBJ2-7; 7 nucleotides line up with TRBD1. Looked up from germline, CDR1 is SGHTS and CDR2 is YDEGEE. J was trimmed by 5 bases and V by 0 bases; bases with no gene match: 5. CDR3 length: 14 residues. The DNA for the CDR3 is TGTGCCAGCAGCTTGGGGCAGGGGGAGAACGAGCAGTACTTC. It yields the protein CASSLGQGENEQYF. Drawing the rest from reference TRBV5-8 and TRBJ2-7, the complete variable domain is EAGVTQSPTHLIKTRGQQATLRCSPISGHTSVYWYQQALGLGLQFLLWYDEGEERNRGNFPPRFSGRQFPNYSSELNVNALELEDSALYLCASSLGQGENEQYFGPGTRLTVT.

The rearrangement joins TRBV4-1 to TRBJ1-2, with D perhaps matching TRBD1 (6 bases). Germline V gene lookup returns CDR1 MGHRA and CDR2 YSYEKL. V lost 0 bases and J lost 2, with 10 bases in between. The CDR3 runs 15 residues. CDR3 in DNA: TGCGCCAGCAGCCAAGATGGACAGAGCAACTATGGCTACACCTTC. As protein: CASSQDGQSNYGYTF.

The chain has TRBV6-1 and TRBJ2-1; weak D call: TRBD1 (5 bases). V shed 3 bases and J shed 3 bases, with 9 bases lying between them. Per germline, CDR1 MNHNS and CDR2 SASEGT. This CDR3 is built from 14 residues. The DNA for the CDR3 is TGTGCCAGCAGTGATAGGGGTATCTACAATGAGCAGTTCTTC. Encoded protein: CASSDRGIYNEQFF.

This clone occurred a few times. The chain carries TRBV5-1 and TRBJ2-7; possible D gene TRBD1, 6 bases. Trimming pared 5 bases from V and 5 bases from J, leaving 20 bases between. Germline V CDR1 and CDR2: SGHRS, YFSETQ. The CDR3 has 15 residues. The CDR3 sequence: CASRRTYTGTDEQYF. For the CDR3, the DNA is TGCGCCAGCAGGAGGACCTACACAGGGACCGACGAGCAGTACTTC. The full variable domain, its missing parts supplied by reference TRBV5-1 and TRBJ2-7, is KAGVTQTPRYLIKTRGQQVTLSCSPISGHRSVSWYQQTPGQGLQFLFEYFSETQRNKGNFPGRFSGRQFSNSRSEMNVSTLELGDSALYLCASRRTYTGTDEQYFGPGTRLTVT.

The chain has TRBV5-1 and TRBJ2-1; tentative D call: TRBD1 (5 bases). This CDR3 is built from 18 residues. Germline lookup yields CDR1 SGHRS and CDR2 YFSETQ. Trimming cost V 0 bases and J 1 base, with 17 bases left between them. The CDR3 region is CASSLVQGKLWSYNEQFF. CDR3 nucleotides: TGCGCCAGCAGCTTGGTGCAGGGTAAGCTATGGTCCTACAATGAGCAGTTCTTC.

The rearrangement links TRBV6-5 to TRBJ2-7, with 7 bases matching TRBD1. CDR1 and CDR2 from the germline V gene are MNHEY and SVGAGI. The CDR3 sequence is 16 residues long. J was trimmed by 3 bases and V by 0 bases; bases with no gene match: 8. CDR3 amino acids: CASSYSKGAKIYEQYF. CDR3 coding DNA: TGTGCCAGCAGTTACTCGAAGGGGGCAAAGATCTACGAGCAGTACTTC.

The chain carries TRBV2 and TRBJ2-7; TRBD2 agrees at 11 bases. This CDR3 has 14 amino acids. V lost 7 bases, J lost 5 bases, and 7 bases stayed unmatched. Germline CDR1 is SNHLY and CDR2 is FYNNEI. The DNA for the CDR3 is TGTGCCAGCAACGGTCTACTAGCGGGAGACGAGCAGTACTTC. This codes for CASNGLLAGDEQYF.

V is TRBV5-1 and J is TRBJ2-3; 9 nucleotides line up with TRBD2. Looked up from germline, CDR1 is SGHRS and CDR2 is YFSETQ. J lost 1 base, V lost 1 base, and 4 bases had no gene match. This CDR3 has 16 residues. The CDR3: CASSLSTSGGTDTQYF. In nucleotides, the CDR3 is TGCGCCAGCAGCTTGTCGACTAGCGGAGGCACAGATACGCAGTATTTT.

CDR3 coding DNA: TGTGCCAGCAGCTTAGGCCGACAAAGTTGGGGCTACACCTTC. Translated: CASSLGRQSWGYTF. This chain uses TRBV7-2 with TRBJ1-2, with D unclear. The germline V and J ends were trimmed by 1 base and 8 bases, with 14 bases remaining between them. The CDR3 has 14 residues. Germline V CDR1 and CDR2: SGHTA, FQGNSA.

This clone was recorded only once. The V call is TRBV7-3, the J call TRBJ2-1, with 9 bases matching TRBD1. Germline-derived CDR1 and CDR2 are SGHTA and FQGTGA. The CDR3 contains 13 residues. With V trimmed by 5 bases and J by 9 bases, 5 bases remained unmatched. This chain's CDR3 is CASSLTGGSEQFF. The DNA of the CDR3 is TGTGCCAGCAGCCTGACAGGGGGTAGTGAGCAGTTCTTC.

V gene TRBV6-6 combines with J gene TRBJ1-5, with a tentative D call TRBD1 (6 bases). Trimming pared 2 bases from V and 5 bases from J, leaving 13 bases between. CDR1 MNHNY and CDR2 SVGAGI come from the germline V gene (reference sequence). This CDR3 spans 15 amino acids. The chain's CDR3 is CASSYRTVADQPQHF. The CDR3, as DNA: TGTGCCAGCAGTTACCGGACAGTTGCCGATCAGCCCCAGCATTTT.

The rearrangement uses TRBV2 and TRBJ1-5, with TRBD1 matching over 8 bases. In germline, CDR1 is SNHLY, CDR2 FYNNEI. V shed 2 bases, J shed 4 bases, and the junction held 13 bases outside the gene matches. The CDR3 loop spans 18 amino acids. The CDR3 here is CASSEMQGALGRNQPQHF. The DNA for the CDR3 is TGTGCCAGCAGTGAAATGCAGGGGGCTCTAGGTAGGAATCAGCCCCAGCATTTT. The full variable domain, its missing parts supplied by reference TRBV2 and TRBJ1-5, is EPEVTQTPSHQVTQMGQEVILRCVPISNHLYFYWYRQILGQKVEFLVSFYNNEISEKSEIFDDQFSVERPDGSNFTLKIRSTKLEDSAMYFCASSEMQGALGRNQPQHFGDGTRLSIL.

The CDR3, as DNA: TGTGCCAGCAGTGACTCGGGGGGGACAGATACGCAGTATTTT. It codes for CASSDSGGTDTQYF. The chain employs TRBV6-4 and TRBJ2-3; 7 positions match TRBD2. Germline-derived CDR1 and CDR2 are MRHNA and SNTAGT. This CDR3 is built from 14 residues. V was clipped by 0 bases and J by 3 bases; unmatched bases: 0.

The CDR3 sequence: CSVSLPQGLYTEAFF. The DNA for the CDR3 is TGCAGCGTCTCACTTCCTCAGGGCCTCTACACTGAAGCTTTCTTT. The chain combines TRBV29-1 with TRBJ1-1; D is possibly TRBD1 (5 bases). CDR1 SQVTM and CDR2 ANQGSEA come from the germline V gene. The CDR3 runs 15 residues. V was clipped by 6 bases and J by 3 bases, with 20 bases between them.

This chain connects TRBV27 to TRBJ1-1; D is perhaps TRBD1 (5 bases). The CDR3 has 14 residues. Germline values: CDR1 MNHEY, CDR2 SMNVEV (reference sequence). Trimming removed 6 bases from V and 0 bases from J, with 11 bases in between. The CDR3 reads CASSPGHMNTEAFF. DNA of the CDR3: TGTGCCAGCAGCCCCGGACATATGAACACTGAAGCTTTCTTT.

V is TRBV23-1 and J is TRBJ1-6; tentatively, D is TRBD1 (6 bases). TRBV23-1 is an open reading frame, and its role is uncertain. Trimming took 3 bases from V and 1 from J, leaving 22 bases between them. This CDR3 has 20 residues. CDR3 in DNA: TGCGCCAGCAGTCATCCTCCGGGACACCCACCGGGATCCTATAATTCACCCCTCCACTTT. Its protein is CASSHPPGHPPGSYNSPLHF.

The V call is TRBV7-3, the J call TRBJ1-6, with unresolved D. Germline CDR1 and CDR2: SGHTA and FQGTGA. The CDR3 consists of 13 residues. The V end was cut by 5 bases, the J end by 10 bases, with 12 bases between. CDR3 sequence reads: CASSLAASSPLHF. CDR3 nucleotides: TGTGCCAGCAGCCTCGCGGCGTCCTCACCCCTCCACTTT.

The J gene is TRBJ1-2, the V gene TRBV28; 7 bases are shared with TRBD1. The CDR3 length is 14 residues. The J segment lost 3 bases and the V segment lost 4 bases, leaving 5 bases of the junction unmatched. Germline loops: CDR1 MDHEN, CDR2 SYDVKM. CDR3 sequence reads: CASSSEGAYYGYTF. As DNA, the CDR3 is TGTGCCAGCAGTTCCGAGGGGGCATACTATGGCTACACCTTC.

V and J are TRBV18 and TRBJ1-2; D unresolved. The CDR3 extends over 14 amino acids. V was shortened by 1 base and J by 6 bases, with 12 bases between the two germline ends. Per germline, CDR1 KGHSH and CDR2 LQKENI. The CDR3 DNA reads as TGTGCCAGCTCACCACGTGGGCCTGATCATGGCTACACCTTC. This codes for CASSPRGPDHGYTF.

CDR3 in DNA: TGTGCCAGTAGTATGGGGAGAACCGGGGAGCTGTTTTTT. The encoded protein is CASSMGRTGELFF. This chain connects TRBV19 to TRBJ2-2; D perhaps matches TRBD2 (5 bases). The germline V and J ends were trimmed by 3 bases and 5 bases, with 7 bases remaining between them. This CDR3 has 13 amino acids. Germline V lookup: CDR1 LNHDA, CDR2 SQIVND (reference sequence).

The V gene is TRBV10-2, the J gene TRBJ2-3; 10 bases are shared with TRBD2. The germline CDR1 and CDR2 sequences are WSHSY and SAAADI. The CDR3 covers 16 residues. The V gene end was trimmed by 6 bases and the J gene end by 5 bases; junction bases not matched to a gene: 11. CDR3 sequence: CASSENSGGPVDTQYF. The CDR3 DNA reads TGCGCCAGCAGCGAGAATAGCGGGGGGCCGGTAGATACGCAGTATTTT.

V usage is TRBV28 and J usage is TRBJ1-1, with a weak D call TRBD1 (6 bases). Trimming shortened V by 5 bases and J by 5 bases, and 15 bases separated the two germline ends. There are 14 residues in the CDR3. The germline V gene encodes CDR1 MDHEN and CDR2 SYDVKM. CDR3 coding DNA: TGTGCCAGCAGTCTTACTACAGGGTGGACTGAAGCTTTCTTT. Translation: CASSLTTGWTEAFF.

The V call is TRBV28, the J call TRBJ2-7; D is unresolved. CDR1 is MDHEN, CDR2 SYDVKM, per germline. Trimming stripped 6 bases from V and 0 bases from J, with 15 bases between. This CDR3 comprises 15 residues. This CDR3 reads CASSSVFVVSYEQYF. Here the CDR3 DNA reads TGTGCCAGCAGCTCCGTCTTCGTCGTCTCCTACGAGCAGTACTTC.

The J gene is TRBJ2-3, the V gene TRBV7-6; 7 bases fit TRBD2. The trim removed 5 bases at V and 2 bases at J, leaving 7 bases unmatched. Per germline, CDR1 SGHVS and CDR2 FNYEAQ. The CDR3 consists of 15 residues. The CDR3 sequence is CASSPSGAITDTQYF. The CDR3 coding sequence is TGTGCCAGCAGCCCGAGCGGGGCCATCACAGATACGCAGTATTTT.